The subject of this entry is one T cell receptor beta chain. The entry originates in a study of blood T cell repertoires in COVID-19. TCRdb keeps only in-frame clones here, not all; method: immunoSEQ multiplex PCR. Of roughly 230,000 clones in the sample, roughly 89% were seen once. The germline CDR1 and CDR2 sequences are SEHNR and FQNEAQ (reference sequence). This CDR3 contains 16 residues. The ends were cut back, 4 bases at V and 1 base at J, with 14 bases in the middle. This chain connects TRBV7-9 to TRBJ1-5; D possibly corresponds to TRBD1 (5 bases). Sequenced sample: peripheral blood. The TCR was taken from a woman between 40 and 50 years old who had recovered from COVID-19. DNA of the CDR3: TGTGCCAGCAGCTCTCCGGGGGACGGAAGCAATCAGCCCCAGCATTTT. It is translated as CASSSPGDGSNQPQHF.